This T cell receptor beta chain was retrieved from a study of CD8 T cells in ankylosing spondylitis. Overall study findings and caveats: Relatively scarce in peripheral blood, disease-linked clones were CD8+. Earlier studies detected some motif variants in reactive arthritis synovial fluid and blood. Under 10 highly homologous variants formed a TCR beta motif that appeared characteristic of ankylosing spondylitis blood. The study looked at matched synovial fluid samples from ankylosing spondylitis patients. Disease-linked clones were reported to be significantly enriched there.

The germline CDR1 and CDR2 sequences are SGHVS and FQNEAQ. The CDR3 runs to 14 residues. V lost 2 bases to trimming and J lost 10 bases; unmatched junction nucleotides: 6. Libraries for TCR beta were made by quantitative 5'-RACE with molecular barcodes. TCRdb re-called the 5' RACE reads through MiXCR, storing one row per CDR3 protein. This sample carries approximately 220,000 distinct CDR3 sequences, 18% of them seen once, and the ten largest clones take 40% to 50%. Concerning this clonotype itself: Its specificity is not known.

This sequence joins TRBV7-8 and TRBJ2-1; 9 positions match TRBD2. The sequenced sample consisted of blood, either unsorted or a sorted T cell fraction (not recorded which). This TCR came from a male donor with ankylosing spondylitis. CDR3 amino acids: CASSLMWREGEQFF. The CDR3 DNA is TGTGCCAGCAGCTTAATGTGGCGGGAGGGAGAGCAGTTCTTC.